This paragraph reports one T cell receptor (beta chain). A read error may produce the germline difference seen at one junction end. The data were taken from a study of blood T cell repertoires in COVID-19. The CDR3 length is 17 residues. The germline CDR1 and CDR2 sequences are MDHEN and SYDVKM. Per the original data handling: For nucleated cells, counts were estimated from reference gene primer amplification. Method: immunoSEQ multiplex PCR; TCRdb's copy keeps in-frame clones and lacks some. V and J calls and clone size follow that table, whereas D and trimming were derived from the DNA. In the table there are about 58,000 clones, 83% of which are singletons.

V and J are TRBV28 and TRBJ1-5; D is possibly TRBD1 (6 bases). The source is a middle-aged man with COVID-19, enrolled during active disease. Sequencing was carried out using peripheral blood. CDR3 bases: TGTACCAGCAGTTGGGGGGGCCGGGGATTAAGCAATCAGCCCCAGCATTTT. Its translation is CTSSWGGRGLSNQPQHF.